The text below deals with one T cell receptor (beta chain). The data are from a study of a mutant IDH1 vaccine in newly diagnosed glioma. Some clones are missing from TCRdb's copy, which holds only in-frame ones; the method was immunoSEQ multiplex PCR. The sample includes some 38,000 clones, around 80% of them seen just once. Germline CDR1 is MRHNA and CDR2 is SNTAGT. V dropped 5 bases and J dropped 2 bases, with 13 bases sitting between them. CDR3 size: 15 residues. The time point here: baseline, week 1 (first vaccination visit). The treatment is: pre-vaccination baseline after standard-of-care therapy.

The V call is TRBV6-4, the J call TRBJ1-5; a possible D gene is TRBD1 (6 bases). The source is a man in his forties with glioma. Some clones in this sample may be carry-over from other donors' samples. Here the sequenced sample was PBMCs, taken from a glioma patient treated with radiotherapy, temozolomide or both. The CDR3 DNA is TGTGCCAGCAGTAGGGGGTTTTGGGGCAATCAGCCCCAGCATTTT. Encoded protein: CASSRGFWGNQPQHF.